This T cell receptor (beta chain) stems from a study of PD-L1 blockade in urothelial cancer. Overall study context: Blood analyses occurred 3 weeks (second dose) and 6 weeks post treatment start. Each blood sample yielded a median of roughly 140,000 T cells.

The time point here: pretreatment peripheral blood. Patients were diagnosed with urothelial carcinoma, either locally advanced or metastatic. The protocol was immunoSEQ multiplex PCR, while the TCRdb copy is restricted to in-frame clones and leaves out a portion. The table lists 65,000 to 80,000 clones, roughly 88% of them singletons. The CDR3 contains 15 residues. Trimming stripped 4 bases from V and 4 bases from J, with 12 bases between. The germline gives CDR1 SGHKS, CDR2 YYEKEE (reference sequence). This rearrangement joins TRBV5-5 to TRBJ2-6, with D possibly being TRBD1 (5 bases). The TCR originated in a man between 65 and 80 years old with urothelial cancer. Here the sequenced sample was PBMCs, taken around atezolizumab (anti-PD-L1) treatment. CDR3: CASSGDSQGANVLTF. The CDR3 coding sequence is TGTGCCAGCAGCGGCGACAGTCAAGGGGCCAACGTCCTGACTTTC.